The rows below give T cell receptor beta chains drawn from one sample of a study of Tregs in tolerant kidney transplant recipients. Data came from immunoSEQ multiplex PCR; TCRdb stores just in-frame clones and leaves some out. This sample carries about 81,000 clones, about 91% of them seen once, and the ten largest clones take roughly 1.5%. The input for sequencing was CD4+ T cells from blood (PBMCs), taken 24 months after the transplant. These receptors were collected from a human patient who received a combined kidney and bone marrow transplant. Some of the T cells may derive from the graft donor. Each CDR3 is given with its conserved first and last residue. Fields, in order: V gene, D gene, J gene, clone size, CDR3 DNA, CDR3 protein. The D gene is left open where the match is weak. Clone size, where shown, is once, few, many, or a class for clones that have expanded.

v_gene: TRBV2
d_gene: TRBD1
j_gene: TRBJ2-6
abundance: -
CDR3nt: TGTGCCAGCAGTGAAGGTGGACAGGGGTCTGGGGCCAACGTCCTGACTTTC
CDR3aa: CASSEGGQGSGANVLTF

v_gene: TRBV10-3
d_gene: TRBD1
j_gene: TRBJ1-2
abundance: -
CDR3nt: TGTGCCATCAGGGGGACAGGGGATTCCTATGGCTACACCTTC
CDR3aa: CAIRGTGDSYGYTF

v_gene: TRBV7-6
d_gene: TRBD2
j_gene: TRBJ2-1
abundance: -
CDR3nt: TGTGCCAGCAGCCGGGGACTAGCGGGAACTTACAATGAGCAGTTCTTC
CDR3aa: CASSRGLAGTYNEQFF

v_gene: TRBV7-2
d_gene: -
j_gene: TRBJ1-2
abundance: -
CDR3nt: TGTGCCAGCAGGAGGGTCTATGGCTACACCTTC
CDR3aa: CASRRVYGYTF

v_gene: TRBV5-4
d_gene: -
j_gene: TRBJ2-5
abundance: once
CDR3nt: TGTGCCAGCAGCCCCGTACCGGGTCGGGAGCAAGAGACCCAGTACTTC
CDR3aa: CASSPVPGREQETQYF

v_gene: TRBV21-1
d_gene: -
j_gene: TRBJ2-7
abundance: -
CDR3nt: TGTGCCAGCAGCAATAGATGGCGGGAGAGCTCCTACGAGCAGTACTTC
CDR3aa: CASSNRWRESSYEQYF

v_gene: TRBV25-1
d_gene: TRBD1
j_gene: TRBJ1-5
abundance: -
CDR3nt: TGTGCCAGCAGTGACAGGGGGAATCAGCCCCAGCATTTT
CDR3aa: CASSDRGNQPQHF

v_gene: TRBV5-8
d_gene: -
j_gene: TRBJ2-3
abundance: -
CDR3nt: TGTGCCAGCGTCTTAGGAGGAAGCACAGATACGCAGTATTTT
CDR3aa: CASVLGGSTDTQYF

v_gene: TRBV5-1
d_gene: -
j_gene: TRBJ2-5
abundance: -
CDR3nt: TGCGCCAGCAGCTTGGAACTAGGGAAAAAAGAGACCCAGTACTTC
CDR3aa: CASSLELGKKETQYF

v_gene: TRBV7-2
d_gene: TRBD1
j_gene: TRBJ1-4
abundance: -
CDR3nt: TGTGCCAGCAGCTCGACAACAGGGGTTTTTGAAAAACTGTTTTTT
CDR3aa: CASSSTTGVFEKLFF

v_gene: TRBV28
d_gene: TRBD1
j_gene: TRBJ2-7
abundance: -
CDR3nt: TGTGCCAGCAGCTGGGGACAGACCTACGAGCAGTACTTC
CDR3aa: CASSWGQTYEQYF

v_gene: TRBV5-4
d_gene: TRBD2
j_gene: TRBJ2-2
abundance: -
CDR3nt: TGTGCCAGCAGCCCGGGACTAGCGGGCAACACCGGGGAGCTGTTTTTT
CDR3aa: CASSPGLAGNTGELFF

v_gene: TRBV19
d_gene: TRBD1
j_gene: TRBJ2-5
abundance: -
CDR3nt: TGTGCCAGTAGTATCGACAGGGGTGAGACCCAGTACTTC
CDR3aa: CASSIDRGETQYF

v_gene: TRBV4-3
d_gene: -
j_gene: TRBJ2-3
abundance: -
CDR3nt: TGCGCCAGCAGCCTGAGGGCGGGACTCGGAGATACGCAGTATTTT
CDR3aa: CASSLRAGLGDTQYF

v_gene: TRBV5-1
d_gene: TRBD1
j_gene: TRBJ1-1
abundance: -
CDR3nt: TGCGCCAGCAGCTTGAGAGGGGGCTATGTAGCTTTCTTT
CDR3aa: CASSLRGGYVAFF

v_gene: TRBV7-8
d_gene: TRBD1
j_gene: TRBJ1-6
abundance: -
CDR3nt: TGTGCCAGCAGCTTACCCCTCACCGGGACAGGGGGTTCACCCCTCCACTTT
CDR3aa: CASSLPLTGTGGSPLHF

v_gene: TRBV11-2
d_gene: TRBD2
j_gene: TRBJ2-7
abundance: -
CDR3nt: TGTGCCAGCACCCCGGGGACTAGCGGGTCTTACGAGCAGTACTTC
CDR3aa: CASTPGTSGSYEQYF

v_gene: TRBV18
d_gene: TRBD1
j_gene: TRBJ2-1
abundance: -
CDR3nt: TGTGCCAGCTCATACAAACAGGGGGCGCCGGTTCGGTTCTGGGATGAGCAGTTCTTC
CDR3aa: CASSYKQGAPVRFWDEQFF

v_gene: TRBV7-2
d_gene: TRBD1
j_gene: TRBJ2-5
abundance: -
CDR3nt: TGTGCCAGCAGCATAAGCGGGACAGGGGTAAGAGAGCAGTACTTC
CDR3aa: CASSISGTGVREQYF

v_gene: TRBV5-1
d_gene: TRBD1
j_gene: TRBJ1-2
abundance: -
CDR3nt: TGCGCCAGCAGCCGGGCCCCACAGGGGGCGGATGGCTACACCTTC
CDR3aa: CASSRAPQGADGYTF

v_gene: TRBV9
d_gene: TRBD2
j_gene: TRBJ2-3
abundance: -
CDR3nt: TGTGCCAGCAGCGTAAACCCCGCAGGAGGACTAGCGGGAGGGCCTAGCACAGATACGCAGTATTTT
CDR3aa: CASSVNPAGGLAGGPSTDTQYF

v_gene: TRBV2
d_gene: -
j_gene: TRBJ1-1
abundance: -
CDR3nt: TGTGCCAGCAGTTCGGGGAGGGGGGGCAGGGCGATCTCTGAAGCTTTCTTT
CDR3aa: CASSSGRGGRAISEAFF

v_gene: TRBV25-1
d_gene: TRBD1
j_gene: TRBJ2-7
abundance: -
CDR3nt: TGTGCCAGCAGGCCGGGACAGGGGGCCGTCCTCTCCTACGAGCAGTACTTC
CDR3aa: CASRPGQGAVLSYEQYF

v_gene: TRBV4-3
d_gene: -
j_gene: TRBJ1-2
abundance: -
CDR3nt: TGCGCCAGCAGCCAAGGGAACTTCCAGGGGAACTATGGCTACACCTTC
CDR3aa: CASSQGNFQGNYGYTF

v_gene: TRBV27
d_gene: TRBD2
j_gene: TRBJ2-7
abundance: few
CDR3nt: TGTGCCAGCACCCAAACCCTACTAGCGGGAGTACGGGAGCAGTACTTC
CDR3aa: CASTQTLLAGVREQYF

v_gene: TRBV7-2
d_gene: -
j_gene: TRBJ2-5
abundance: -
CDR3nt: TGTGCCAGCAGCCGGGTGGCGGATCTACCGGAGACCCAGTACTTC
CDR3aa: CASSRVADLPETQYF

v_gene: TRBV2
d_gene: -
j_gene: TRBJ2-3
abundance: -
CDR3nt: TGTGCCAGCAGTGCGCAGGGGTCCCCTTCCACAGATACGCAGTATTTT
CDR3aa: CASSAQGSPSTDTQYF

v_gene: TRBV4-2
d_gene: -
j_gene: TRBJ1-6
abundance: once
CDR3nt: TGTGCCAGCAGCGAAACGGGGGGAGGGAACTATAATTCACCCCTCCACTTT
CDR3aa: CASSETGGGNYNSPLHF

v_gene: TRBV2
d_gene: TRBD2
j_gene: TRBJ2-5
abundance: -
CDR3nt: TGTGCCAGCAGTCCCGAGTTAGCGGGGGGGACCCAGTACTTC
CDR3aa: CASSPELAGGTQYF

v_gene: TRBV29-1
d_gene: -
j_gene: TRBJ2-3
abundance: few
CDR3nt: TGCAGCGTTGGCTTACTAGCCACAGATACGCAGTATTTT
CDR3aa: CSVGLLATDTQYF

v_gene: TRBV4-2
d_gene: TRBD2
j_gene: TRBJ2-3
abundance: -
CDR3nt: TGTGCCAGCAGCCAAGTACTAGCGGGGGGGGTGAGTTTCACAGATACGCAGTATTTT
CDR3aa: CASSQVLAGGVSFTDTQYF

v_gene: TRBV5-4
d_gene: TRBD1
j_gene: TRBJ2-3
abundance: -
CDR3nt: TGTGCCAGCAGCTTGTCACAGGGGATCTCCACAGATACGCAGTATTTT
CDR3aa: CASSLSQGISTDTQYF

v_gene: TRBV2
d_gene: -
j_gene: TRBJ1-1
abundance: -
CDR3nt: TGTGCCAGCAGTGAAGCGACCACAGGGACCCTTGACGCTTTCTTT
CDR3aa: CASSEATTGTLDAFF

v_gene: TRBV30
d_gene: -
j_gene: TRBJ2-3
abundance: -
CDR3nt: TGTGCCTGGTCCGGGAATACAGATACGCAGTATTTT
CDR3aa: CAWSGNTDTQYF

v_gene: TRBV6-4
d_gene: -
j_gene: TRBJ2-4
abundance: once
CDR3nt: TGTGCCAGCAGTGACTCAGGGCAGGGTGCCAAAAACATTCAGTACTTC
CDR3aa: CASSDSGQGAKNIQYF

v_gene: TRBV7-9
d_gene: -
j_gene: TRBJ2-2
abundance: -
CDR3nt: TGTGCCAGCAGCCTTAGCGGGAACACCGGGGAGCTGTTTTTT
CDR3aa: CASSLSGNTGELFF

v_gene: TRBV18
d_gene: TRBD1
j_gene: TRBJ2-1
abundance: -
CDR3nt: TGTGCCAGCTCACCAAGACAGGGGGTAAACAATGAGCAGTTCTTC
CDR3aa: CASSPRQGVNNEQFF

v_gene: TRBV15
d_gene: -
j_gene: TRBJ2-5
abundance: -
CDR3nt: TGTGCCACCAGCAGAGATCTCACGTCGGAGACCCTGTACTTC
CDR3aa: CATSRDLTSETLYF

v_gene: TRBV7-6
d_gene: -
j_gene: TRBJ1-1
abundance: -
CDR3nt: TGTGCCAGCAGCTTAGAAGTAGGGGTCAGGACTGAAGCTTTCTTT
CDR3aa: CASSLEVGVRTEAFF

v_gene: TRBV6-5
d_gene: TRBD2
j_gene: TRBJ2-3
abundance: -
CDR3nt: TGTGCCAGCAGTTCACGGCGGGGGACAGATACGCAGTATTTT
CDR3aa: CASSSRRGTDTQYF

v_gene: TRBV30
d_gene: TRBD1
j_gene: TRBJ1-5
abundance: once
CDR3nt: TGTGCCTGGAGCGCGGGACAGGGGAATCAGCCCCAGCATTTT
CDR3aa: CAWSAGQGNQPQHF